The 9 T cell receptor beta chains presented below share a single source sample, sequenced in a study of cytomegalovirus exposure and HLA in healthy donors (dated by TCRdb to 2017 to 2019). The library was made by the immunoSEQ multiplex PCR assay. Imported from immuneACCESS, the table was reduced by TCRdb to in-frame sequences with V and J called. These copies leave out some clones; in studies compared against another copy, an unresolved V gene accounts for under half, and the cause of the remainder is not known. This sample gives about 360,000 clones in total; roughly 89% of them show up just once. The ten largest make up roughly 0.83% of the sample. The source material was PBMCs. All receptors derive from a woman aged 18-29 years in good health and CMV-seronegative.

The chain couples TRBV10-2 to TRBJ2-1; 11 positions agree with TRBD2. The CDR3 has 16 residues. The germline V gene encodes CDR1 WSHSY and CDR2 SAAADI. V trimming: 4 bases; J trimming: 4 bases; junction bases outside the gene matches: 6. This chain's CDR3 is CASSVVGLAEYNEQFF. CDR3 bases: TGCGCCAGCAGTGTAGTGGGACTAGCGGAATACAATGAGCAGTTCTTC.

J is TRBJ2-1 and V is TRBV15; 7 nucleotides match TRBD1. The CDR3 extends over 16 amino acids. CDR1 LNHNV and CDR2 YYDKDF come from the germline V gene (reference sequence). V was pared by 1 base and J by 5 bases, with 8 bases of the junction left unmatched. CDR3 DNA: TGTGCCACCAGCAGAGGATCCGGGACAGCTAACAATGAGCAGTTCTTC. Its protein product is CATSRGSGTANNEQFF.

This chain links TRBV5-4 with TRBJ2-5; TRBD2 matches 10 bases. Per germline, CDR1 SGHNT and CDR2 YYREEE (reference sequence). CDR3 length equals 16 residues. V lost 0 bases to trimming and J lost 0 bases; unmatched junction nucleotides: 2. In DNA form, the CDR3 reads TGTGCCAGCAGCTTGGGGGGACTAGCGAACCAAGAGACCCAGTACTTC. This codes for CASSLGGLANQETQYF. Full variable domain (outside the CDR3, taken from reference TRBV5-4 and TRBJ2-5): ETGVTQSPTHLIKTRGQQVTLRCSSQSGHNTVSWYQQALGQGPQFIFQYYREEENGRGNFPPRFSGLQFPNYSSELNVNALELDDSALYLCASSLGGLANQETQYFGPGTRLLVL.

The chain couples TRBV2 to TRBJ2-7; maybe TRBD2 (6 bases). This CDR3 region has 12 residues. V was pared by 5 bases and J by 1 base, with 6 bases between. Germline CDR1 reads SNHLY; CDR2 reads FYNNEI. DNA for the CDR3: TGTGCCAGCAGTCGGGGGTCCTACGAGCAGTACTTC. Translating gives CASSRGSYEQYF.

V and J are TRBV27 and TRBJ2-3; 7 positions agree with TRBD2. CDR3 size: 16 residues. The V gene end was trimmed by 1 base and the J gene end by 4 bases; junction bases not matched to a gene: 8. Looked up from germline, CDR1 is MNHEY and CDR2 is SMNVEV (reference sequence). CDR3 sequence: CASSLLARESADTQYF. The CDR3 region has the DNA TGTGCCAGCAGTTTATTAGCGCGGGAGAGCGCAGATACGCAGTATTTT.

The gene calls are TRBV27 and TRBJ2-1, with 10 bases that match TRBD2. In germline, CDR1 is MNHEY, CDR2 SMNVEV (reference sequence). Trimming removed 6 bases from V and 5 bases from J; junction bases left unmatched: 7. CDR3 length equals 15 residues. This CDR3 is CASSPGTSVNNEQFF. The CDR3 DNA reads as TGTGCCAGCAGCCCCGGGACTAGCGTAAACAATGAGCAGTTCTTC.

The chain couples TRBV29-1 to TRBJ2-7; 8 bases line up with TRBD2. Germline values: CDR1 SQVTM, CDR2 ANQGSEA. The CDR3 runs to 13 residues. V shed 7 bases, J shed 3 bases, and the junction held 8 bases outside the gene matches. CDR3 sequence reads: CSARTSPFYEQYF. CDR3 sequence (DNA): TGCAGCGCAAGGACTAGCCCGTTCTACGAGCAGTACTTC.

The J gene is TRBJ2-7, the V gene TRBV27, with 12 nucleotides matching TRBD1. J lost 5 bases, V lost 3 bases, and 2 bases had no gene match. The CDR3 length is 14 residues. CDR1 MNHEY and CDR2 SMNVEV come from the germline V gene (reference sequence). CDR3 nucleotides: TGTGCCAGCAGTTTTAGGGACAGGGGGCACGAGCAGTACTTC. Protein: CASSFRDRGHEQYF.

The chain links TRBV11-3 to TRBJ2-5; maybe TRBD2 (6 bases). This CDR3 region has 16 residues. V dropped 1 base and J dropped 5 bases, with 17 bases sitting between them. Germline CDR1 is SGHNT and CDR2 is YENEEA. The CDR3 here is CASSLGKKRAGETQYF. Here the CDR3 DNA reads TGTGCCAGCAGCTTAGGGAAAAAACGGGCGGGGGAGACCCAGTACTTC. The complete variable domain, with remaining parts taken from reference TRBV11-3 and TRBJ2-5, reads EAGVVQSPRYKIIEKKQPVAFWCNPISGHNTLYWYLQNLGQGPELLIRYENEEAVDDSQLPKDRFSAERLKGVDSTLKIQPAELGDSAVYLCASSLGKKRAGETQYFGPGTRLLVL.